This T cell receptor beta chain was documented in a study of OX40 agonist ivuxolimab in advanced cancers. CDR3 length equals 14 residues. CDR1 is SEHNR, CDR2 FQNEAQ, per germline (reference sequence). Trimming took 7 bases from V and 4 from J, leaving 16 bases between them. The repertoire was sequenced with immunoSEQ multiplex PCR; TCRdb's copy has only in-frame clones and lacks some. The data hold tens of thousands of clones, with over 65% observed a single time. Here the sequenced sample was CD4+ or CD8+ T cells sorted from blood, taken in a trial of the OX40 agonist ivuxolimab. This chain uses TRBV7-9 with TRBJ2-5; D ambiguous. The receptor comes from an adult with an advanced solid tumor such as melanoma, head and neck, liver or kidney cancer. CDR3 region: CASTVSLTTETQYF. The CDR3 DNA reads as TGTGCCAGCACCGTAAGCTTAACTACAGAGACCCAGTACTTC.